This TCR beta chain was profiled in a study of Graves' ophthalmopathy and Graves' hyperthyroidism (dated by TCRdb to 2016 to 2019). At the level of the whole study: A patient counted as having stable hyperthyroidism if there was no progression to ophthalmopathy within 18 months of follow-up. The study used TCR beta repertoire signatures to distinguish Graves' ophthalmopathy from Graves' hyperthyroidism and to predict progression to ophthalmopathy. In total, around 140 blood samples were TCR-sequenced: 43 ophthalmopathy, some 80 hyperthyroidism and 17 hyperthyroidism-to-ophthalmopathy patients. To explore V-J signatures that separate ophthalmopathy from hyperthyroidism, a discovery set of 95 to 100 patients was enrolled, consisting of about 45 with ophthalmopathy and around 57 with stable hyperthyroidism. For independent validation, a separate cohort was made up of around 19 hyperthyroidism patients plus 17 patients who later progressed from hyperthyroidism to ophthalmopathy. In over 5 hyperthyroidism patients, the T-cell repertoire of thyroid tissue was compared with the T-cell repertoire of blood. Following sample collection, hyperthyroidism patients were given methimazole at a starting dose of 30 mg daily, and ophthalmopathy patients were given high-dose intravenous methylprednisolone.

Hyperthyroidism patients were newly diagnosed, were aged 18 to 65 years, and had a disease duration under 2 months. Patients were excluded if they had other autoimmune diseases, uncontrolled infections, pregnancy or lactation. Diagnosis was based on clinical symptoms, serum thyroxine, TRAb, thyroid ultrasound and orbital computed tomography. Total RNA was extracted using Trizol reagent, and RNA quality was checked on an Agilent 2100 Bioanalyzer. For repertoire sequencing, the TCR beta CDR3 regions were amplified from RNA transcripts. The first round was an RT-PCR using HTBI primers with the Qiagen OneStep RT-PCR kit, and this first round was followed by a second-round multiplex PCR, then size selection and purification. Sequencing of the libraries was carried out on an Illumina HiSeq2000 in paired-end mode with 100 bp reads. The authors' pipeline ran thus. Reads were processed with SOAPnuke, discarding reads with adapters, uncalled bases, mean Phred below 15, or no exact constant-primer or identifier match. High-quality paired reads were merged with COPE v1.2.5. Clonotypes were defined as unique nucleotide sequences and were aligned to IMGT TRB V, D and J references using MiTCR v1.1. The analysis was limited to V-J combinations with a frequency above 0.0001, which together covered roughly 99% of the repertoires. A TCR clonal expansion and chaos score per V-J combination was defined as the ratio of F50 clonal expansion to chaos observed in the TCRdist matrix. Welch's t-statistics and random forest were used to narrow the features down to approximately twelve V-J combinations, which were then fed into a naive Bayes classifier. The similarity between thyroid and blood repertoires was quantified using the Morisita-Horn index. TCRdb redid the processing of the public reads, applying fastp at Q25 and MiXCR, and retained in-frame beta chains. Each entry merges the rows of one CDR3 protein and shows their most common DNA and genes. The V and J calls here are based on TCRdb, not the publication. The sample profile shows about 590,000 distinct CDR3 sequences; less than 45% of them were found once. The ten largest account for over 3.5% of the sample.

On this clonotype: Its antigen has not been determined. Per-base qualities were not stored, and no clone one base away is much larger.

The paper's findings and limits, for the study overall: Sample size was not statistically predetermined, and group allocation was not concealed from the investigators. Most of the expanded thyroid clonotypes with a frequency above 0.001 were also detected in blood, and it was suggested that the thyroid immune response may be reflected by blood repertoires. Ophthalmopathy was separated from stable hyperthyroidism by the 13-signature model with more than 85% sensitivity and about 81% specificity in cross-validation and with 80%/75% in the test set. In validation, the model predicted ophthalmopathy progression with less than 71% sensitivity and around 72% specificity; about a dozen predicted patients were CT-confirmed with GO in a median of approximately 6.5 months.

The sequencing sample was made of peripheral blood or thyroid tissue (not recorded which). The clonotype comes from an adult man with Graves' hyperthyroidism.

The DNA sequence is as follows: TGCAGTGCAAAATATAGCGGGGGGGGCTACGAGCAGTACTTC. It specifies CSAKYSGGGYEQYF. This receptor chain uses TRBV20-1 and TRBJ2-7; TRBD2 fits 11 bases in the junction. The germline V end is reduced by 6 bases and the J end by 3 bases; junction bases left unmatched: 7. The CDR3 starts with the cysteine, ends with the phenylalanine, and has 14 residues. CDR3 DNA is the only sequence kept; it has 42 bases, read in frame from the first base. The CDR1 and CDR2 encoded by the germline V gene (reference sequence) are DFQATT and SNEGSKA.